This TCR beta chain was captured in a study of T cells in Graves' hyperthyroidism and ophthalmopathy (dated by TCRdb to about 2019). For the study in its entirety: To identify distinguishing TCR V-J signatures, a discovery cohort of around 100 patients was used, comprising fewer than 45 with Graves' ophthalmopathy and 55 to 65 with stable Graves' hyperthyroidism. Once sampling was done, hyperthyroidism patients were given methimazole at a starting dose of 30 mg daily, whereas ophthalmopathy patients were given high-dose intravenous methylprednisolone. Prospective prediction of ophthalmopathy was tested in an independent validation cohort of 18 to 20 hyperthyroidism patients and some 17 patients who later progressed to ophthalmopathy. In more than 5 Graves' hyperthyroidism patients, the study also compared T-cell repertoires from thyroid tissue with T-cell repertoires from blood. The paper reports TCR Vbeta CDR3 sequencing of approximately 130 peripheral blood samples: fewer than 50 ophthalmopathy, 75 to 80 hyperthyroidism and around 17 progressor patients. For training and testing, the 100 or so patients in the discovery cohort were randomly divided in a 7:3 ratio. Overall study outcomes, separate from this receptor: No statistical method was used to set the sample size in advance, and investigators knew the group allocation. In validation, the model predicted progression to ophthalmopathy a median of around 6.5 months before onset, with about 70% sensitivity and more than 72% specificity. Most expanded thyroid clonotypes (frequency above 0.001) were also found in blood, which suggests that blood repertoires may mirror thyroid immune responses. Ophthalmopathy was separated from stable hyperthyroidism by a 13 V-J signature model, with approximately 85% sensitivity and about 81% specificity obtained in cross-validation and 80%/75% obtained in testing.

This clonotype was counted only a few times. The antigen it binds to is not known. Base qualities are not provided; no much larger clone lies one nucleotide away. Stable Graves' hyperthyroidism was defined as no progression to ophthalmopathy during 18 months of follow-up. The hyperthyroidism patients were between 18 and 65 years old and newly diagnosed, with a disease duration of less than 2 months. The study excluded patients with uncontrolled infections, other autoimmune diseases, pregnancy or lactation. Diagnoses were based on clinical symptoms, serum thyroxine and TRAb, thyroid ultrasound and orbital computed tomography. Trizol reagent was used to extract total RNA, and RNA quality was then checked on an Agilent 2100 Bioanalyzer. TCR beta CDR3 regions were amplified from RNA transcripts. A first-round RT-PCR of the TCR CDR3 used the HTBI primer set with the Qiagen OneStep RT-PCR kit. The libraries were constructed in a second round of multiplex PCR and then size-selected and purified. Paired-end sequencing of the libraries was performed with 100 bp reads on an Illumina HiSeq2000. From the authors' description of their analysis: Raw data were processed with SOAPnuke, discarding reads with adapters, uncalled bases, mean Phred below 15, or no exact constant-primer or identifier match. COPE v1.2.5 was used to merge high-quality paired reads, and clonotypes were defined as unique nucleotide sequences. Clonotypes were aligned to IMGT TRBV, TRBD and TRBJ reference segments using MiTCR v1.1. The analysis was restricted to V-J combinations with a frequency above 0.0001, which together covered about 99% of the repertoires. A TCS score was defined as the ratio of F50 (clonal expansion) to E x V (chaos), with BLOSUM62-based TCRdist applied between CDR3 peptides within each V-J. Welch's t-statistics and random forest reduced 500 to 550 V-J features to about 13, which were used in a naive Bayes classifier (R e1071). Thyroid-blood repertoire similarity was quantified with the Morisita-Horn index. The public reads were reanalyzed by TCRdb: fastp trimming at Q25, MiXCR alignment, in-frame beta chains only. Records with the same CDR3 protein are collapsed into one entry carrying the most frequent genes and DNA. The V and J calls were not made by the authors but by TCRdb's processing. The sample records approximately 500,000 distinct CDR3 sequences, 35% to 55% of which are singletons. Clones ranked in the top ten supply about 8.3% of the sample.

The clonotype comes from a young woman with Graves' hyperthyroidism. Sequenced: peripheral blood or thyroid tissue (not recorded which).

The nucleotide sequence is given as TGTGCCAGCAGTGATGGTACAGGGCATTGGGAGCAGTTCTTC. Translated, this gives CASSDGTGHWEQFF. Recombination joined TRBV2 with TRBJ2-5, with a tentative D gene TRBD1 over 6 matching bases. The end of the DNA aligns better with TRBJ2-1, so the J call may be wrong. Including the terminal cysteine and phenylalanine, the CDR3 comprises 14 residues. Of the read, only the CDR3 DNA is kept; its 42 bases are in frame from base 1. As encoded in the germline V gene, CDR1 is SNHLY while CDR2 is FYNNEI.